The rows below give T cell receptor beta chains drawn from one sample of a study of cytomegalovirus exposure and HLA in healthy donors. Method: immunoSEQ multiplex PCR; TCRdb's copy keeps in-frame clones and lacks some. The sample lists 180,000 or so clones, about 82% occurring once. Input material: PBMCs. Receptor source: a woman aged 18-29 years in good health and CMV-seronegative. The CDR3 runs from the conserved cysteine through the conserved F or W. The order of the fields is clone size, D gene, J gene, V gene, CDR3 protein, CDR3 DNA. D genes are given only for firm matches. Only some rows state a clone size, as once, few, many or a class for expanded clones.

abundance: .
d_gene: TRBD2
j_gene: TRBJ2-1
v_gene: TRBV27
CDR3aa: CASSLSTSGNEQFF
CDR3nt: TGTGCCAGCAGTTTATCGACTAGCGGGAATGAGCAGTTCTTC

abundance: .
d_gene: .
j_gene: TRBJ1-1
v_gene: TRBV5-5
CDR3aa: CASSLMAAEAFF
CDR3nt: TGTGCCAGCAGCTTGATGGCAGCTGAAGCTTTCTTT

abundance: few
d_gene: TRBD1
j_gene: TRBJ1-2
v_gene: TRBV13
CDR3aa: CASSLEAGGYGYTF
CDR3nt: TGTGCCAGCAGCTTAGAGGCAGGGGGCTATGGCTACACCTTC

abundance: few
d_gene: .
j_gene: TRBJ1-1
v_gene: TRBV18
CDR3aa: CASSATGSTEAFF
CDR3nt: TGTGCCAGCTCAGCAACAGGGTCCACTGAAGCTTTCTTT

abundance: .
d_gene: .
j_gene: TRBJ1-3
v_gene: TRBV6-1
CDR3aa: CASRPRGSSGNTIYF
CDR3nt: TGTGCCAGCCGTCCGCGGGGCTCCTCTGGAAACACCATATATTTT

abundance: .
d_gene: .
j_gene: TRBJ2-5
v_gene: TRBV28
CDR3aa: CASSLEWTPETQYF
CDR3nt: TGTGCCAGCAGTTTGGAGTGGACTCCAGAGACCCAGTACTTC

abundance: few
d_gene: TRBD2
j_gene: TRBJ2-1
v_gene: TRBV6-4
CDR3aa: CASSEASGRGYNEQFF
CDR3nt: TGTGCCAGCAGTGAGGCTAGCGGGAGAGGGTACAATGAGCAGTTCTTC

abundance: few
d_gene: .
j_gene: TRBJ1-4
v_gene: TRBV19
CDR3aa: CASSYKPTNEKLFF
CDR3nt: TGTGCCAGTAGTTACAAACCAACTAATGAAAAACTGTTTTTT

abundance: .
d_gene: .
j_gene: TRBJ1-1
v_gene: TRBV27
CDR3aa: CASSLRRGSTEAFF
CDR3nt: TGTGCCAGCAGTTTACGCAGGGGAAGCACTGAAGCTTTCTTT

abundance: .
d_gene: .
j_gene: TRBJ1-3
v_gene: TRBV30
CDR3aa: CASEANTEGNTIYF
CDR3nt: TGTGCCTCCGAGGCTAACACGGAAGGAAACACCATATATTTT

abundance: .
d_gene: TRBD2
j_gene: TRBJ2-1
v_gene: TRBV7-6
CDR3aa: CASSLIMGGSFYNEQFF
CDR3nt: TGTGCCAGCAGCTTAATTATGGGCGGGAGCTTCTACAATGAGCAGTTCTTC

abundance: .
d_gene: TRBD2
j_gene: TRBJ2-5
v_gene: TRBV5-1
CDR3aa: CASSLGRAGGRSWETQYF
CDR3nt: TGCGCCAGCAGCTTGGGCAGGGCGGGAGGCCGCTCTTGGGAGACCCAGTACTTC

abundance: .
d_gene: .
j_gene: TRBJ2-7
v_gene: TRBV28
CDR3aa: CASSLRVDEQYF
CDR3nt: TGTGCCAGCAGTTTACGCGTGGACGAGCAGTACTTC

abundance: .
d_gene: TRBD1
j_gene: TRBJ2-4
v_gene: TRBV5-4
CDR3aa: CASSRPGQGDKNIQYF
CDR3nt: TGTGCCAGCAGCCGACCGGGACAGGGGGACAAAAACATTCAGTACTTC

abundance: .
d_gene: TRBD1
j_gene: TRBJ2-4
v_gene: TRBV5-1
CDR3aa: CASSLRQGDKNIQYF
CDR3nt: TGCGCCAGCAGCTTGAGACAGGGTGACAAAAACATTCAGTACTTC

abundance: .
d_gene: .
j_gene: TRBJ2-7
v_gene: TRBV5-4
CDR3aa: CASSLGGGQGGEQYF
CDR3nt: TGTGCCAGCAGCCTAGGCGGAGGCCAGGGAGGCGAGCAGTACTTC

abundance: .
d_gene: .
j_gene: TRBJ2-1
v_gene: TRBV19
CDR3aa: CASSINISPVNEQFF
CDR3nt: TGTGCCAGTAGTATTAATATTAGCCCTGTCAATGAGCAGTTCTTC

abundance: .
d_gene: .
j_gene: TRBJ2-3
v_gene: TRBV5-1
CDR3aa: CASGPRVGSTDTQYF
CDR3nt: TGCGCCAGCGGCCCGAGGGTGGGGAGCACAGATACGCAGTATTTT

abundance: .
d_gene: .
j_gene: TRBJ1-1
v_gene: TRBV19
CDR3aa: CASSHITEPYTEAFF
CDR3nt: TGTGCCAGTAGTCATATTACAGAACCCTACACTGAAGCTTTCTTT

abundance: .
d_gene: .
j_gene: TRBJ1-5
v_gene: TRBV7-8
CDR3aa: CASSLGMEDRSNQPQHF
CDR3nt: TGTGCCAGCAGCTTAGGGATGGAGGATCGCAGCAATCAGCCCCAGCATTTT

abundance: .
d_gene: .
j_gene: TRBJ1-3
v_gene: TRBV5-1
CDR3aa: CASSLGRGDTIYF
CDR3nt: TGCGCCAGCAGCCTGGGCAGGGGAGACACCATATATTTT

abundance: .
d_gene: TRBD1
j_gene: TRBJ2-5
v_gene: TRBV18
CDR3aa: CASSPPDRSGETQYF
CDR3nt: TGTGCCAGCTCACCACCGGACAGGTCCGGGGAGACCCAGTACTTC

abundance: .
d_gene: .
j_gene: TRBJ1-1
v_gene: TRBV7-2
CDR3aa: CASSLVQGNTEAFF
CDR3nt: TGTGCCAGCAGCTTAGTACAGGGGAACACTGAAGCTTTCTTT

abundance: .
d_gene: TRBD2
j_gene: TRBJ2-7
v_gene: TRBV5-1
CDR3aa: CASSMGSSGPTYEQYF
CDR3nt: TGCGCCAGCAGTATGGGGAGTAGCGGGCCAACCTACGAGCAGTACTTC

abundance: once
d_gene: TRBD1
j_gene: TRBJ1-1
v_gene: TRBV23-1
CDR3aa: CASRDRGHHTEAFF
CDR3nt: TGCGCCAGCAGAGACAGGGGACACCACACTGAAGCTTTCTTT

abundance: .
d_gene: TRBD1
j_gene: TRBJ2-7
v_gene: TRBV7-8
CDR3aa: CATRQGSYEQYF
CDR3nt: TGTGCTACAAGACAGGGGTCCTACGAGCAGTACTTC

abundance: .
d_gene: TRBD1
j_gene: TRBJ1-4
v_gene: TRBV28
CDR3aa: CASSLQGGATNEKLFF
CDR3nt: TGTGCCAGCAGTTTACAGGGGGGCGCAACTAATGAAAAACTGTTTTTT

abundance: few
d_gene: TRBD1
j_gene: TRBJ1-2
v_gene: TRBV4-1
CDR3aa: CASSQDNPGGYGYTF
CDR3nt: TGCGCCAGCAGCCAAGATAATCCAGGGGGCTATGGCTACACCTTC

abundance: .
d_gene: TRBD1
j_gene: TRBJ2-3
v_gene: TRBV29-1
CDR3aa: CSVDRGSTDTQYF
CDR3nt: TGCAGCGTCGACAGGGGCAGCACAGATACGCAGTATTTT

abundance: .
d_gene: TRBD2
j_gene: TRBJ2-7
v_gene: TRBV27
CDR3aa: CASSSLAGLSYEQYF
CDR3nt: TGTGCCAGCAGTTCATTAGCGGGCCTCTCCTACGAGCAGTACTTC

abundance: .
d_gene: TRBD1
j_gene: TRBJ1-1
v_gene: TRBV2
CDR3aa: CASSDRQGHTEAFF
CDR3nt: TGTGCCAGCAGTGATAGACAGGGCCACACTGAAGCTTTCTTT

abundance: .
d_gene: .
j_gene: TRBJ2-7
v_gene: TRBV2
CDR3aa: CASKTFSYEQYF
CDR3nt: TGTGCCAGCAAAACTTTTAGCTACGAGCAGTACTTC

abundance: .
d_gene: .
j_gene: TRBJ2-7
v_gene: TRBV7-6
CDR3aa: CASSLAPPTGTFSEQYF
CDR3nt: TGTGCCAGCAGCTTAGCTCCACCCACAGGGACATTCTCCGAGCAGTACTTC

abundance: once
d_gene: TRBD1
j_gene: TRBJ2-5
v_gene: TRBV2
CDR3aa: CASSNRGRQETQYF
CDR3nt: TGTGCCAGCAGCAACAGGGGGCGCCAAGAGACCCAGTACTTC

abundance: .
d_gene: .
j_gene: TRBJ1-4
v_gene: TRBV6-1
CDR3aa: CASSEWTATNEKLFF
CDR3nt: TGTGCCAGCAGTGAATGGACAGCAACTAATGAAAAACTGTTTTTT

abundance: few
d_gene: .
j_gene: TRBJ2-7
v_gene: TRBV4-3
CDR3aa: CASSRHSTGDYEQYF
CDR3nt: TGCGCCAGCAGCCGCCATTCGACAGGAGACTACGAGCAGTACTTC

abundance: .
d_gene: TRBD1
j_gene: TRBJ2-5
v_gene: TRBV28
CDR3aa: CASSFFSRDRGETQYF
CDR3nt: TGTGCCAGCAGTTTCTTTTCCCGGGACAGGGGAGAGACCCAGTACTTC

abundance: few
d_gene: .
j_gene: TRBJ2-1
v_gene: TRBV7-6
CDR3aa: CASSGSVHNEQFF
CDR3nt: TGTGCCAGCAGCGGGAGTGTGCACAATGAGCAGTTCTTC

abundance: few
d_gene: TRBD1
j_gene: TRBJ2-1
v_gene: TRBV19
CDR3aa: CASSITGTEYNEQFF
CDR3nt: TGTGCCAGTAGTATCACCGGGACAGAGTACAATGAGCAGTTCTTC

abundance: .
d_gene: TRBD2
j_gene: TRBJ2-3
v_gene: TRBV15
CDR3aa: CATSRDWTSDTDTQYF
CDR3nt: TGTGCCACCAGCAGAGATTGGACTAGCGATACAGATACGCAGTATTTT

abundance: .
d_gene: .
j_gene: TRBJ1-4
v_gene: TRBV7-6
CDR3aa: CASSLVGGLNEKLFF
CDR3nt: TGTGCCAGCAGCTTAGTAGGAGGGCTGAATGAAAAACTGTTTTTT

abundance: .
d_gene: .
j_gene: TRBJ2-7
v_gene: TRBV6-1
CDR3aa: CASSVRGGPGEQYF
CDR3nt: TGTGCCAGCAGTGTCCGCGGAGGGCCGGGGGAGCAGTACTTC

abundance: .
d_gene: .
j_gene: TRBJ1-1
v_gene: TRBV2
CDR3aa: CASKLGPNAEAFF
CDR3nt: TGTGCCAGCAAGCTGGGGCCGAACGCTGAAGCTTTCTTT

abundance: .
d_gene: .
j_gene: TRBJ1-4
v_gene: TRBV6-1
CDR3aa: CASSEKGRRATTNEKLFF
CDR3nt: TGTGCCAGCAGTGAAAAGGGCCGGAGGGCGACAACTAATGAAAAACTGTTTTTT

abundance: .
d_gene: .
j_gene: TRBJ1-1
v_gene: TRBV7-6
CDR3aa: CASSLVQGEAFF
CDR3nt: TGTGCCAGCAGCTTAGTACAGGGTGAAGCTTTCTTT

abundance: .
d_gene: TRBD2
j_gene: TRBJ2-1
v_gene: TRBV18
CDR3aa: CASSPLPSGGSYNEQFF
CDR3nt: TGTGCCAGCTCACCATTACCTAGCGGGGGCTCCTACAATGAGCAGTTCTTC

abundance: .
d_gene: .
j_gene: TRBJ1-1
v_gene: TRBV9
CDR3aa: CASSPSGYSAVNTEAFF
CDR3nt: TGTGCCAGCAGCCCCTCGGGTTATTCGGCAGTGAACACTGAAGCTTTCTTT